These 3 T cell receptor beta chains share one sample of origin, sequenced in a study of blood T cell repertoires in COVID-19. TCRdb's table, derived via immunoSEQ multiplex PCR, lists solely in-frame clones and lacks some. The sample contains about 39,000 clones, about 86% of which appear only once. The specimen was peripheral blood. The receptors stem from a man between 65 and 79 years old with acute or convalescent COVID-19.

The chain combines TRBV6-1 with TRBJ2-1; a weak D match, TRBD2 (6 bases). Trimming took 1 base from V and 9 from J, leaving 16 bases between them. The CDR3 covers 15 residues. The V gene's germline CDR1 is MNHNS and CDR2 SASEGT. The CDR3 DNA reads TGTGCCAGCAGTGAAGTGGTAGCGGCCGGGGGTGAGCAGTTCTTC. Protein: CASSEVVAAGGEQFF.

The V and J genes are TRBV30 and TRBJ1-1; possible D gene TRBD1, 6 bases. Looked up from germline, CDR1 is GTSNPN and CDR2 is SVGIG (reference sequence). The CDR3 length is 15 residues. V shed 2 bases and J shed 0 bases, with 13 bases lying between them. This CDR3 is CAWSYGQLMNTEAFF. The CDR3 DNA is TGTGCCTGGAGTTACGGACAGTTGATGAACACTGAAGCTTTCTTT.

The chain has TRBV18 and TRBJ2-7; TRBD1 agrees at 8 bases. This CDR3 spans 14 amino acids. The germline V gene has CDR1 KGHSH and CDR2 LQKENI. Trimming at V came to 6 bases and at J to 1 base, leaving 5 bases not matched to a gene. CDR3 bases: TGTGCCAGCTCTCTGACAGGGGATTCCTACGAGCAGTACTTC. Its protein product is CASSLTGDSYEQYF.